This T cell receptor (beta chain) was retrieved from a study of blood T cell repertoires in COVID-19. Seattle cases were enrolled at active infection and followed longitudinally. Germline V lookup: CDR1 SEHNR, CDR2 FQNEAQ (reference sequence). V lost 4 bases, J lost 4 bases, and 10 bases lay in between. The CDR3 covers 13 residues. The repertoire was sequenced with immunoSEQ multiplex PCR; TCRdb's copy has only in-frame clones and lacks some. Among fewer than 95,000 clones listed, approximately 79% were seen once. V gene TRBV7-9 combines with J gene TRBJ1-1; TRBD1 might be the D (5 bases). The TCR sequence derives from a man in his 70s with COVID-19, enrolled during active disease. The sequencing input was peripheral blood. CDR3 coding DNA: TGTGCCAGCAGCTACCGGGGGGGCACTGAAGCTTTCTTT. It encodes CASSYRGGTEAFF.